These 10 T cell receptor beta chains were all obtained from the same sample, sequenced in a study of T cells in Graves' hyperthyroidism and ophthalmopathy. Amplification targeted TCR beta CDR3 regions from RNA transcripts. A set of HTBI primers served as the primers for a first-round RT-PCR of the TCR CDR3. MiXCR, applied by TCRdb to the multiplex PCR reads, yields one record per CDR3 protein. The sample lists around 800,000 distinct CDR3 sequences, 38% occurring once. Material for sequencing was blood. These receptor sequences come from a man aged 18 to 30 with Graves' hyperthyroidism.

This chain links TRBV5-4 with TRBJ2-2, with unresolved D. This CDR3 has 13 residues. Germline-derived CDR1 and CDR2 are SGHNT and YYREEE (reference sequence). V shed 2 bases and J shed 5 bases, with 7 bases lying between them. The CDR3 here is CASSLQLTGELFF. CDR3 DNA: TGTGCCAGCAGCTTACAGTTAACCGGGGAGCTGTTTTTT.

This clonotype has ten or more counts. This rearrangement joins TRBV29-1 to TRBJ1-2, with TRBD1 as a possible D gene (5 bases). Trimming cost V 5 bases and J 4 bases, with 14 bases left between them. CDR1 is SQVTM and CDR2 is ANQGSEA in the germline V gene. The CDR3 totals 13 residues. The CDR3 DNA sequence: TGCAGCGTTTCTAGTGGCGGGGGCTATGGCTACACCTTC. Translated: CSVSSGGGYGYTF.

J is TRBJ2-6 and V is TRBV25-1, with 7 nucleotides matching TRBD1. V was clipped by 5 bases and J by 2 bases; unmatched bases: 9. This CDR3 is 17 amino acids long. From germline, CDR1 is MGHDK and CDR2 SYGVNS. CDR3 loop: CASSFGTASPGANVLTF. CDR3 bases: TGTGCCAGCAGTTTCGGGACAGCCAGCCCTGGGGCCAACGTCCTGACTTTC.

This clonotype appeared many times. This chain connects TRBV10-3 to TRBJ2-2; D is ambiguous. The germline gives CDR1 ENHRY, CDR2 SYGVKD. V was trimmed by 11 bases and J by 7 bases, leaving 11 bases between them. This CDR3 is built from 11 residues. The CDR3 DNA sequence: TGTGCCGCCTCTGCTGGCGGGGAGCTGTTTTTT. Its protein is CAASAGGELFF.

The chain employs TRBV14 and TRBJ2-5; TRBD1 matches 8 bases. This CDR3 comprises 18 residues. V gave up 0 bases and J gave up 2 bases; unmatched junction bases: 11. Germline CDR1 SGHDN, CDR2 FVKESK. The CDR3 sequence: CASSQDHRQGCYQETQYF. The CDR3 region has the DNA TGTGCCAGCAGCCAAGACCACAGACAGGGGTGTTATCAAGAGACCCAGTACTTC.

V is TRBV4-1 and J is TRBJ1-6; D possibly corresponds to TRBD1 (5 bases). Germline assignment: CDR1 MGHRA and CDR2 YSYEKL. V was clipped by 2 bases and J by 7 bases, with 12 bases between them. The CDR3 is 15 amino acids. In DNA, the CDR3 is TGCGCCAGCAGCCAACGGGGCCAGGGAAATTCACCCCTCCACTTT. Translating it yields CASSQRGQGNSPLHF.

This clonotype was picked up many times. This chain joins TRBV4-1 and TRBJ1-2; D remains unclear. CDR3 length: 14 residues. Trimming cost V 0 bases and J 4 bases, with 9 bases left between them. Per germline, CDR1 MGHRA and CDR2 YSYEKL. The CDR3 here is CASSQERVGYGYTF. The CDR3 nucleotides are TGCGCCAGCAGCCAAGAGCGGGTTGGCTATGGCTACACCTTC.

The rearrangement uses TRBV2 and TRBJ1-2; D is perhaps TRBD1 (6 bases). In germline, CDR1 is SNHLY, CDR2 FYNNEI. This CDR3 has 13 residues. Between the trimmed V and J ends, which lost 6 bases and 4 bases, there was a span of 12 bases. CDR3 nucleotides: TGTGCCAGCAGGGCCGGGACATTCTATGGCTACACCTTC. This codes for CASRAGTFYGYTF.

This clonotype was detected only a few times. The rearrangement links TRBV2 to TRBJ1-1; D remains ambiguous. V shed 0 bases and J shed 3 bases, with 14 bases lying between them. Germline V gene sequence: CDR1 SNHLY, CDR2 FYNNEI. This CDR3 contains 16 residues. CDR3 sequence: CASSEAMAAMDTEAFF. For the CDR3, the DNA is TGTGCCAGCAGTGAAGCTATGGCAGCGATGGACACTGAAGCTTTCTTT.

This clonotype came up a few times. The chain links TRBV10-3 to TRBJ2-7; 10 bases are a match to TRBD1. Germline-derived CDR1 and CDR2 are ENHRY and SYGVKD. V dropped 5 bases and J dropped 5; count of bases not matched to a gene: 3. CDR3 length: 13 amino acids. This chain's CDR3 is CAISLGTGDEQYF. CDR3 nucleotides: TGTGCCATCAGTCTCGGGACAGGGGACGAGCAGTACTTC.